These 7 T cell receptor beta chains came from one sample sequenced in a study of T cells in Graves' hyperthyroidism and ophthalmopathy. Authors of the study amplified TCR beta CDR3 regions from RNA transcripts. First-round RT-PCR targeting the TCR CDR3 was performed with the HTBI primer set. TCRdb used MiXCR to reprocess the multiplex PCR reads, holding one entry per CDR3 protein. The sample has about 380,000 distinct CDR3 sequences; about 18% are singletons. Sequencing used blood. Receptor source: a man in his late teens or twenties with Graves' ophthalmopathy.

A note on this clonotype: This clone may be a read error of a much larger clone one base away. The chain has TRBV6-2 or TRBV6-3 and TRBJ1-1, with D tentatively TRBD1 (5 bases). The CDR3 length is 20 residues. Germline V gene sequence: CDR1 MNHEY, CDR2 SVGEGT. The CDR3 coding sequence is TGTGCCAACAGTTACTCGATAACTCCAGGAGTCGGGGGAGGGAACACTGAAGCTTTCTTT. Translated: CANSYSITPGVGGGNTEAFF.

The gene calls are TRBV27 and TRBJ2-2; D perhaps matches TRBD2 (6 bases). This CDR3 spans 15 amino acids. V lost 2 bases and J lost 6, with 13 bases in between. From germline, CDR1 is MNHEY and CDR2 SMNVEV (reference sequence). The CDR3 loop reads CASSLEVGGAGELFF. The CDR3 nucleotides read TGTGCCAGCAGTTTAGAGGTCGGAGGGGCCGGGGAGCTGTTTTTT.

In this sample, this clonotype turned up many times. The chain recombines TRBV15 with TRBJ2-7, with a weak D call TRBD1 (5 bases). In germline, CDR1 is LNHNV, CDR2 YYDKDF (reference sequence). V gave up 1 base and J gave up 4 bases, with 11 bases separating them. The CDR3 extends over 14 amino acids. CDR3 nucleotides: TGTGCCACCAGCAGAGCGAGAGACAGTTACGAGCAGTACTTC. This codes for CATSRARDSYEQYF. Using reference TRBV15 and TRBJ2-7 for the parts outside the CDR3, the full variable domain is DAMVIQNPRYQVTQFGKPVTLSCSQTLNHNVMYWYQQKSSQAPKLLFHYYDKDFNNEADTPDNFQSRRPNTSFCFLDIRSPGLGDTAMYLCATSRARDSYEQYFGPGTRLTVT.

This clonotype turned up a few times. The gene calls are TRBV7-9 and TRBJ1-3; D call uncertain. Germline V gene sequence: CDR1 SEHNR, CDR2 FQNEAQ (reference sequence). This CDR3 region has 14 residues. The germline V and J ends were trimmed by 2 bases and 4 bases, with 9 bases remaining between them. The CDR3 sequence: CASSLPSRGNTIYF. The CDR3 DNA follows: TGTGCCAGCAGCTTACCGAGCAGGGGAAACACCATATATTTT. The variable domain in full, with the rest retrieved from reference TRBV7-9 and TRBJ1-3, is DTGVSQNPRHKITKRGQNVTFRCDPISEHNRLYWYRQTLGQGPEFLTYFQNEAQLEKSRLLSDRFSAERPKGSFSTLEIQRTEQGDSAMYLCASSLPSRGNTIYFGEGSWLTVV.

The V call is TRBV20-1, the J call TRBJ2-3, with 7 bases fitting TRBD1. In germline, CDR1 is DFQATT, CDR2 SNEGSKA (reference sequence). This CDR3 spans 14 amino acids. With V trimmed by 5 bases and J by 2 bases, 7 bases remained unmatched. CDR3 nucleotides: TGCAGTGCTGTTGGACAGGCCTACACAGATACGCAGTATTTT. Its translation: CSAVGQAYTDTQYF.

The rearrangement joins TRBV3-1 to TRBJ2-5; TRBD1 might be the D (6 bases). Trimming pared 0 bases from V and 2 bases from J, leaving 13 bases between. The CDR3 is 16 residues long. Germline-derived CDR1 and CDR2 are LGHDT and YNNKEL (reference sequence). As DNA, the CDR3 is TGTGCCAGCAGCCAAGATCCGATCAGGGGACAAGAGACCCAGTACTTC. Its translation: CASSQDPIRGQETQYF.

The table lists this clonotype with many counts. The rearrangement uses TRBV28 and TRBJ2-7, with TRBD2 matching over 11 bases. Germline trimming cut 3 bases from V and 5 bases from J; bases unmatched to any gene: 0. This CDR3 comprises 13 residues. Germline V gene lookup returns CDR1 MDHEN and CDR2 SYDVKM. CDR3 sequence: CASSFSGGDEQYF. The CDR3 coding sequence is TGTGCCAGCAGTTTTAGCGGGGGGGACGAGCAGTACTTC.